This T cell receptor beta chain is from a study of T cell responses to AZD1222 COVID-19 vaccine. Regarding the study as a whole: Baseline testing showed seropositivity in only 6 or 7 AZD1222 recipients.

The CDR3 sequence is 12 residues long. Germline lookup yields CDR1 LNHDA and CDR2 SQIVND (reference sequence). The V end lost 4 bases, the J end lost 1 base, and 4 bases lay between the germline ends. Data came from immunoSEQ multiplex PCR; TCRdb stores just in-frame clones and leaves some out. The sample lists approximately 81,000 clones; 90% to 95% were seen once. Comment on this clone: What it binds is not known.

This chain uses TRBV19 with TRBJ1-1; D is undetermined. This specimen consisted of peripheral blood, obtained on day 0 of MenACWY control vaccination. This sequence was found in an adult in good health. CDR3 nucleotide sequence: TGTGCCAGTAGTAACAGGAACACTGAAGCTTTCTTT. Its protein product is CASSNRNTEAFF.